The T cell receptor (beta chain) described here comes from a study of PD-L1 blockade in urothelial cancer. Across the study: It was at some point between 2014 and 2015 that patients started atezolizumab at 1,200 mg intravenously every 3 weeks. Timepoints chosen for blood analysis were 3 weeks (second dose) and 6 weeks after treatment start.

Measured with immunoSEQ multiplex PCR; TCRdb has only the in-frame clones, and not every one. The repertoire consists of some 40,000 clones, with about 82% occurring once and the leading ten covering approximately 16%. Time point: pretreatment peripheral blood. Each patient's cancer was a locally advanced or metastatic urothelial carcinoma. This TCR derives from an elderly man with urothelial cancer. Material: PBMCs, obtained around atezolizumab (anti-PD-L1) treatment.

CDR3 nucleotide sequence: TGTGCCAGCAGTAAAAGTCGGCTAGGCACCGGGGAGCTGTTTTTT. It specifies CASSKSRLGTGELFF. The chain employs TRBV28 and TRBJ2-2, with no clear D. CDR3 size: 15 residues. Germline CDR1 reads MDHEN; CDR2 reads SYDVKM. V lost 5 bases and J lost 4, with 14 bases in between.